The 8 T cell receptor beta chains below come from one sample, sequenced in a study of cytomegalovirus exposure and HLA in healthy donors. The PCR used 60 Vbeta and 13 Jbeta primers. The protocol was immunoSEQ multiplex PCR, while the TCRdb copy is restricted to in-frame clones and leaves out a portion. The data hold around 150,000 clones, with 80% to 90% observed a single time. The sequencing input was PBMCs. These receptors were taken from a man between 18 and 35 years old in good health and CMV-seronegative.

The DNA for the CDR3 is TGTGCCAGCTCACGAAGGGGCGGCGGGGAGCTGTTTTTT. It yields the protein CASSRRGGGELFF. The gene calls are TRBV18 and TRBJ2-2; the D gene is possibly TRBD1 (5 bases). The germline CDR1 and CDR2 sequences are KGHSH and LQKENI. The CDR3 has 13 amino acids. Trimming cost V 4 bases and J 7 bases, with 10 bases left between them.

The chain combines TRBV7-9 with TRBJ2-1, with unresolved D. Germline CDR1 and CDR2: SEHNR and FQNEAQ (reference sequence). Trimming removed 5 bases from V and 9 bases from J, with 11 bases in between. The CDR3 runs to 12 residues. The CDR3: CASSRRSAEQFF. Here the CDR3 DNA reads TGTGCCAGCAGCCGGAGATCCGCTGAGCAGTTCTTC.

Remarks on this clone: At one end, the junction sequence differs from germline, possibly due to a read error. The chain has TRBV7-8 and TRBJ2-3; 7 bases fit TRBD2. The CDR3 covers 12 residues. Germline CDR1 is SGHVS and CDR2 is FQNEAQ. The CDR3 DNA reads TGTGCCAGCAGCCCAAGAGGGAGGGTTGGGAATTTT. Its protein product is CASSPRGRVGNF. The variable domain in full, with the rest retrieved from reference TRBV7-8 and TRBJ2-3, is GAGVSQSPRYKVAKRGQDVALRCDPISGHVSLFWYQQALGQGPEFLTYFQNEAQLDKSGLPSDRFFAERPEGSVSTLKIQRTQQEDSAVYLCASSPRGRVGNFGPGTRLTVL.

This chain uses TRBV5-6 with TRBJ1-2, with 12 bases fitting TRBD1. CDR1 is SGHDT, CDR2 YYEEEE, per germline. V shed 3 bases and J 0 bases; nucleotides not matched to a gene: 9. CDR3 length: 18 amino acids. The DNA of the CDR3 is TGTGCCAGCAGCTGGGAGGGACAGGGGGCAGGAGCTAACTATGGCTACACCTTC. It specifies CASSWEGQGAGANYGYTF.

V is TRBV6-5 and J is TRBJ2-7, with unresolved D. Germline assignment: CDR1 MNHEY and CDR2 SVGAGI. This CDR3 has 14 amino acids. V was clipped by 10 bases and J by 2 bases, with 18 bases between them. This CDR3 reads CATHRPGLTYEQYF. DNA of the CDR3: TGTGCCACTCACCGACCGGGTCTCACCTACGAGCAGTACTTC.

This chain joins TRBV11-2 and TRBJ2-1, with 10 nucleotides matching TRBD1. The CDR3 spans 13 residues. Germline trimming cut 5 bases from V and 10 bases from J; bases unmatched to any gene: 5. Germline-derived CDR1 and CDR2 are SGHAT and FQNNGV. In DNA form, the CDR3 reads TGTGCCAGCAGCCCCGGGACAGGGGAAGAGCAGTTCTTC. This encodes CASSPGTGEEQFF.

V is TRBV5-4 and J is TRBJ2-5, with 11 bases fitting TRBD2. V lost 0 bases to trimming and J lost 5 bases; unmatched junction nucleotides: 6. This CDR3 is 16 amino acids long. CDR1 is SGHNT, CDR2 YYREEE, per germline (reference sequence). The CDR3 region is CASSLALAGVRETQYF. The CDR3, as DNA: TGTGCCAGCAGCTTGGCACTAGCGGGGGTGAGGGAGACCCAGTACTTC.

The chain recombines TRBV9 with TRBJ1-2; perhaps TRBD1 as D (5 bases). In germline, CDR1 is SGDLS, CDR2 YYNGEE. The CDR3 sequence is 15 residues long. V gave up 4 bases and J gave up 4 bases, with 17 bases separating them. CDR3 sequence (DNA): TGTGCCAGCAGCCCCGACCGGGGGGGGGTCTATGGCTACACCTTC. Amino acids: CASSPDRGGVYGYTF.